These T cell receptor beta chains were read from a single sample in a study of cytotoxic CD8 clonotypes in ibrutinib-treated CLL. Produced via immunoSEQ multiplex PCR; TCRdb's table is partial and in-frame only. The sample consists of about 310,000 clones, 80% of them appearing once. Sequenced here: PBMCs, sampled before ibrutinib treatment. The receptors were sampled from a human donor with chronic lymphocytic leukemia. The CDR3 runs from the conserved cysteine through the conserved F or W. Each record gives: CDR3 protein, CDR3 DNA, D gene, V gene, clone size, J gene. D genes are given only for firm matches. Clone size is not always given. Where it is, it says once, few, many or a class for expanded clones.

CDR3 protein: CASSLAVGQPQHF; CDR3 DNA: TGTGCCAGCAGCTTAGCGGTGGGGCAGCCCCAGCATTTT; D gene: -; V gene: TRBV7-6; clone size: few; J gene: TRBJ1-5
CDR3 protein: CASSQAGLTYNEQFF; CDR3 DNA: TGCGCCAGCAGCCAAGCGGGGCTCACCTACAATGAGCAGTTCTTC; D gene: -; V gene: TRBV4-1; clone size: -; J gene: TRBJ2-1
CDR3 protein: CASSESRTSGSPYNEQFF; CDR3 DNA: TGTGCCAGCAGTGAATCCCGGACTAGCGGGAGCCCTTACAATGAGCAGTTCTTC; D gene: TRBD2; V gene: TRBV25-1; clone size: -; J gene: TRBJ2-1
CDR3 protein: CASRGLAGGPLIYEQYF; CDR3 DNA: TGTGCCAGCAGGGGACTAGCGGGAGGGCCGTTAATTTACGAGCAGTACTTC; D gene: TRBD2; V gene: TRBV14; clone size: once; J gene: TRBJ2-7
CDR3 protein: CASSVEVGGGEQYF; CDR3 DNA: TGTGCCAGCAGCGTAGAAGTAGGGGGCGGAGAGCAGTACTTC; D gene: TRBD1; V gene: TRBV9; clone size: -; J gene: TRBJ2-7
CDR3 protein: CASSPGGFGTEAFF; CDR3 DNA: TGTGCCAGCAGCCCAGGTGGGTTTGGCACTGAAGCTTTCTTT; D gene: -; V gene: TRBV5-8; clone size: -; J gene: TRBJ1-1
CDR3 protein: CASSLGLEGNEQFF; CDR3 DNA: TGTGCCAGCAGCCTCGGACTGGAGGGCAATGAGCAGTTCTTC; D gene: -; V gene: TRBV28; clone size: few; J gene: TRBJ2-1
CDR3 protein: CASSIPFLRGRRRLAKNIQYF; CDR3 DNA: TGCGCCAGCAGTATCCCTTTTCTCAGGGGCCGAAGAAGACTAGCCAAAAACATTCAGTACTTC; D gene: -; V gene: TRBV23-1; clone size: -; J gene: TRBJ2-4
CDR3 protein: CASSSNSNQPQHF; CDR3 DNA: TGTGCCAGCAGTTCCAATAGCAATCAGCCCCAGCATTTT; D gene: -; V gene: TRBV28; clone size: few; J gene: TRBJ1-5
CDR3 protein: CASSQDNYGYTF; CDR3 DNA: TGCGCCAGCAGCCAAGATAACTATGGCTACACCTTC; D gene: -; V gene: TRBV4-3; clone size: -; J gene: TRBJ1-2
CDR3 protein: CASTRDREDEQFF; CDR3 DNA: TGTGCCAGCACCAGGGACAGGGAGGATGAGCAGTTCTTC; D gene: TRBD1; V gene: TRBV7-9; clone size: -; J gene: TRBJ2-1
CDR3 protein: CASTKGRGHGYTF; CDR3 DNA: TGTGCCAGCACCAAGGGCAGGGGCCATGGCTACACCTTC; D gene: -; V gene: TRBV6-5; clone size: -; J gene: TRBJ1-2
CDR3 protein: CASSLQGPSTDTQYF; CDR3 DNA: TGTGCCAGCAGTTTACAGGGGCCGTCCACAGATACGCAGTATTTT; D gene: -; V gene: TRBV27; clone size: once; J gene: TRBJ2-3
CDR3 protein: CASSPSAGRLYEQYF; CDR3 DNA: TGTGCCAGCTCACCCTCCGCAGGGAGACTCTACGAGCAGTACTTC; D gene: -; V gene: TRBV18; clone size: -; J gene: TRBJ2-7
CDR3 protein: CASSQDSGTVEQFF; CDR3 DNA: TGCGCCAGCAGCCAAGATTCAGGGACGGTTGAGCAGTTCTTC; D gene: -; V gene: TRBV4-3; clone size: once; J gene: TRBJ2-1
CDR3 protein: CAWSVSGSLAIETQYF; CDR3 DNA: TGTGCCTGGAGTGTTAGCGGGAGTTTAGCCATAGAGACCCAGTACTTC; D gene: TRBD2; V gene: TRBV30; clone size: -; J gene: TRBJ2-5
CDR3 protein: CAWSVEGVTPTDTQYF; CDR3 DNA: TGTGCCTGGAGTGTTGAGGGGGTAACCCCCACAGATACGCAGTATTTT; D gene: -; V gene: TRBV30; clone size: -; J gene: TRBJ2-3
CDR3 protein: CASSRQSSGNTIYF; CDR3 DNA: TGTGCCAGCAGTCGACAGTCCTCTGGAAACACCATATATTTT; D gene: -; V gene: TRBV2; clone size: -; J gene: TRBJ1-3
CDR3 protein: CASSLSSSRLTEAFF; CDR3 DNA: TGTGCCAGCAGTTTATCTTCGAGTAGGTTGACTGAAGCTTTCTTT; D gene: -; V gene: TRBV27; clone size: -; J gene: TRBJ1-1
CDR3 protein: CASSYSKGTGPREQYF; CDR3 DNA: TGTGCCAGCAGTTACTCGAAAGGGACAGGGCCCCGCGAGCAGTACTTC; D gene: TRBD1; V gene: TRBV6-5; clone size: -; J gene: TRBJ2-7
CDR3 protein: CAWSVIAGAKTQYF; CDR3 DNA: TGTGCCTGGAGTGTAATCGCCGGCGCCAAGACCCAGTACTTC; D gene: -; V gene: TRBV30; clone size: once; J gene: TRBJ2-5
CDR3 protein: CASSQDRTSGVDYNEQFF; CDR3 DNA: TGCGCCAGCAGCCAAGATCGCACTAGCGGTGTCGACTACAATGAGCAGTTCTTC; D gene: TRBD2; V gene: TRBV4-3; clone size: -; J gene: TRBJ2-1
CDR3 protein: CASSRDSRGIEQYF; CDR3 DNA: TGTGCCAGCAGCCGGGACTCCAGGGGTATAGAGCAGTACTTC; D gene: -; V gene: TRBV7-2; clone size: -; J gene: TRBJ2-7
CDR3 protein: CAWRVQGADTIYF; CDR3 DNA: TGTGCCTGGAGGGTTCAGGGGGCAGACACCATATATTTT; D gene: TRBD1; V gene: TRBV30; clone size: -; J gene: TRBJ1-3
CDR3 protein: CASSDGSYEQYF; CDR3 DNA: TGTGCCAGCAGTGACGGCAGCTACGAGCAGTACTTC; D gene: -; V gene: TRBV2; clone size: few; J gene: TRBJ2-7
CDR3 protein: CASSVAPTDRGLYEQYF; CDR3 DNA: TGTGCCAGCAGCGTAGCCCCTACCGACAGGGGGCTGTACGAGCAGTACTTC; D gene: TRBD1; V gene: TRBV9; clone size: -; J gene: TRBJ2-7
CDR3 protein: CASRLASVVETQYF; CDR3 DNA: TGTGCCAGCAGGTTGGCTAGCGTTGTAGAGACCCAGTACTTC; D gene: -; V gene: TRBV2; clone size: few; J gene: TRBJ2-5
CDR3 protein: CASSLGHRYEQYF; CDR3 DNA: TGTGCCAGCAGCCTAGGACACCGCTACGAGCAGTACTTC; D gene: -; V gene: TRBV7-6; clone size: -; J gene: TRBJ2-7
CDR3 protein: CASSPGLAGVNEQYF; CDR3 DNA: TGCGCCAGCAGCCCCGGACTAGCGGGAGTGAACGAGCAGTACTTC; D gene: TRBD2; V gene: TRBV5-1; clone size: -; J gene: TRBJ2-7
CDR3 protein: CASSIFLDRATNEKLFF; CDR3 DNA: TGTGCCAGTAGTATTTTCTTGGACAGAGCAACTAATGAAAAACTGTTTTTT; D gene: -; V gene: TRBV19; clone size: -; J gene: TRBJ1-4
CDR3 protein: CASWLATDTQYF; CDR3 DNA: TGTGCCAGCTGGCTAGCCACAGATACGCAGTATTTT; D gene: -; V gene: TRBV21-1; clone size: -; J gene: TRBJ2-3
CDR3 protein: CASRYFPSSEQYF; CDR3 DNA: TGTGCCAGCAGGTATTTCCCATCCTCCGAGCAGTACTTC; D gene: -; V gene: TRBV28; clone size: few; J gene: TRBJ2-7
CDR3 protein: CASSQSVTGEAFF; CDR3 DNA: TGTGCCAGCAGCCAAAGCGTGACAGGGGAAGCTTTCTTT; D gene: TRBD1; V gene: TRBV14; clone size: -; J gene: TRBJ1-1
CDR3 protein: CASSLVGTGLHEKLFF; CDR3 DNA: TGTGCCAGCAGCTTAGTTGGCACGGGCCTACATGAAAAACTGTTTTTT; D gene: -; V gene: TRBV7-2; clone size: once; J gene: TRBJ1-4
CDR3 protein: CASSDSSNNEQFF; CDR3 DNA: TGTGCCAGCAGTGACTCTAGCAACAATGAGCAGTTCTTC; D gene: -; V gene: TRBV6-4; clone size: medium-sized; J gene: TRBJ2-1
CDR3 protein: CASSYHWREAHNEQFF; CDR3 DNA: TGTGCCAGCAGTTATCACTGGCGGGAGGCCCACAATGAGCAGTTCTTC; D gene: TRBD2; V gene: TRBV6-7; clone size: once; J gene: TRBJ2-1
CDR3 protein: CASSSIGLSGPHTGELFF; CDR3 DNA: TGTGCCAGCAGCTCCATAGGCCTTAGCGGCCCTCACACCGGGGAGCTGTTTTTT; D gene: -; V gene: TRBV13; clone size: -; J gene: TRBJ2-2
CDR3 protein: CASSFRGSGQPQHF; CDR3 DNA: TGTGCCAGCAGCTTCAGGGGGTCGGGTCAGCCCCAGCATTTT; D gene: TRBD1; V gene: TRBV7-2; clone size: -; J gene: TRBJ1-5
CDR3 protein: CATSRDRAGGDDTQYF; CDR3 DNA: TGTGCCACCAGCAGAGATCGGGCGGGGGGCGATGATACGCAGTATTTT; D gene: TRBD2; V gene: TRBV15; clone size: -; J gene: TRBJ2-3
CDR3 protein: CASSLDPGTSKAQYF; CDR3 DNA: TGCGCCAGCAGCTTGGACCCCGGGACTAGCAAAGCGCAGTACTTC; D gene: TRBD2; V gene: TRBV5-1; clone size: many; J gene: TRBJ2-7
CDR3 protein: CASNSGVYEQYF; CDR3 DNA: TGTGCCAGCAATAGCGGAGTTTACGAGCAGTACTTC; D gene: -; V gene: TRBV2; clone size: -; J gene: TRBJ2-7
CDR3 protein: CASSYSGVFYGYTF; CDR3 DNA: TGTGCCAGCAGTTACTCTGGGGTCTTCTATGGCTACACCTTC; D gene: -; V gene: TRBV6-5; clone size: -; J gene: TRBJ1-2
CDR3 protein: CASSLGTGAYEQYF; CDR3 DNA: TGTGCCAGCAGCCTTGGTACAGGGGCCTACGAGCAGTACTTC; D gene: TRBD1; V gene: TRBV6-6; clone size: -; J gene: TRBJ2-7
CDR3 protein: CAWTSGPLEGETQYF; CDR3 DNA: TGTGCCTGGACTAGCGGGCCCCTGGAAGGAGAGACCCAGTACTTC; D gene: TRBD2; V gene: TRBV30; clone size: -; J gene: TRBJ2-5
CDR3 protein: CASSFWDSFQENSPLHF; CDR3 DNA: TGTGCCAGCAGTTTCTGGGACAGCTTCCAAGAAAATTCACCCCTCCACTTT; D gene: TRBD1; V gene: TRBV27; clone size: -; J gene: TRBJ1-6
CDR3 protein: CAIRASGRAFYEQYF; CDR3 DNA: TGTGCCATCAGAGCTAGCGGGAGGGCGTTCTACGAGCAGTACTTC; D gene: TRBD2; V gene: TRBV10-3; clone size: -; J gene: TRBJ2-7